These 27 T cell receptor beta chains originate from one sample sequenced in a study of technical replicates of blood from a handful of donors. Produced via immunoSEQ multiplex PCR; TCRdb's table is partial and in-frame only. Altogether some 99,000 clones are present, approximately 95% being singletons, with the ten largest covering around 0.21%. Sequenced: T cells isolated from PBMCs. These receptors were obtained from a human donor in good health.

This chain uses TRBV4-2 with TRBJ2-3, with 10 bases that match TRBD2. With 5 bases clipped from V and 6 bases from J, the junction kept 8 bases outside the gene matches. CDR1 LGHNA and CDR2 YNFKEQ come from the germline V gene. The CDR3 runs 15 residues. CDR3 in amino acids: CASSSSGGFLDTQYF. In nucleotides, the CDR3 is TGTGCCAGCAGCTCTAGCGGGGGTTTCTTGGATACGCAGTATTTT.

CDR3: CASSPQEEQETQYF. CDR3 DNA sequence: TGTGCCAGCAGCCCTCAGGAGGAGCAAGAGACCCAGTACTTC. This sequence joins TRBV9 and TRBJ2-5; D is perhaps TRBD2 (5 bases). V dropped 4 bases and J dropped 2 bases, with 12 bases sitting between them. Per germline, CDR1 SGDLS and CDR2 YYNGEE. This CDR3 contains 14 residues.

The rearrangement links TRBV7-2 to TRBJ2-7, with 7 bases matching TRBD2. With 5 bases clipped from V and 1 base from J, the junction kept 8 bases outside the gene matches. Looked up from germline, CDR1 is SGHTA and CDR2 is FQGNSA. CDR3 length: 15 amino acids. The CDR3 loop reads CASSLWTRASYEQYF. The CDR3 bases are TGTGCCAGCAGCCTCTGGACTAGGGCTTCCTACGAGCAGTACTTC.

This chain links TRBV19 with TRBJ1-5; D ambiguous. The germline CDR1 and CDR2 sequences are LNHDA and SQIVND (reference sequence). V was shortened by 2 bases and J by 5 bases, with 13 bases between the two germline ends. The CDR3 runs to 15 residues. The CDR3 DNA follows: TGTGCCAGTAGTATACCAGGAGGGCCCCATCAGCCCCAGCATTTT. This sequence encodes CASSIPGGPHQPQHF.

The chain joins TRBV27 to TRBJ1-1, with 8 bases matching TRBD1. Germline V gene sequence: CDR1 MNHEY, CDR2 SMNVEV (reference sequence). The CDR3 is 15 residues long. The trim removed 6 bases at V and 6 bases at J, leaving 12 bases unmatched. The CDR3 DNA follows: TGTGCCAGCAGAAAACCGGACAGGGCGGAGGCTGAAGCTTTCTTT. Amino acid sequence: CASRKPDRAEAEAFF.

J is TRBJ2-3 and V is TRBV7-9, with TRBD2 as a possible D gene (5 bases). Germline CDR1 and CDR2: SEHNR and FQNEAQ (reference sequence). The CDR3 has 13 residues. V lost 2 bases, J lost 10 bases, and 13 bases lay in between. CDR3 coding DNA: TGTGCCAGCAGCTTACTAGCCAGTGAGTCGCAGTATTTT. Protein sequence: CASSLLASESQYF.

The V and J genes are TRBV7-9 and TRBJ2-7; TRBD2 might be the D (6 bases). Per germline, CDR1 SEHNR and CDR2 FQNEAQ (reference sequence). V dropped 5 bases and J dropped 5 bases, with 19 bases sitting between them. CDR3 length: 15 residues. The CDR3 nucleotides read TGTGCCAGCAGCACCAACGGGCGGGGATCTGACGAGCAGTACTTC. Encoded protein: CASSTNGRGSDEQYF.

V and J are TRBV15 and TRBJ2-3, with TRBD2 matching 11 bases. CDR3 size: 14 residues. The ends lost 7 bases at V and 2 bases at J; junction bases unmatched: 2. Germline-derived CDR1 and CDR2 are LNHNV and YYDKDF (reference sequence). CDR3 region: CATISGRDTDTQYF. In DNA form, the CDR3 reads TGTGCCACCATTAGCGGGAGGGACACAGATACGCAGTATTTT.

The CDR3 reads CASSTQGAGNTIYF. CDR3 in DNA: TGCGCCAGCAGTACACAGGGAGCTGGAAACACCATATATTTT. This chain links TRBV10-2 with TRBJ1-3; possible D gene TRBD1, 6 bases. The V gene lost 5 bases and the J gene lost 2 bases, with 10 bases spanning the gap. The CDR3 is made up of 14 amino acids. The germline V gene encodes CDR1 WSHSY and CDR2 SAAADI.

In DNA, the CDR3 is TGTGCCAGCAGTTTTTCTAGTCGTGCAGATACGCAGTATTTT. Translating it yields CASSFSSRADTQYF. The chain employs TRBV28 and TRBJ2-3, with D unresolved. The germline gives CDR1 MDHEN, CDR2 SYDVKM. The CDR3 runs to 14 residues. The V end was cut by 3 bases, the J end by 4 bases, with 11 bases between.

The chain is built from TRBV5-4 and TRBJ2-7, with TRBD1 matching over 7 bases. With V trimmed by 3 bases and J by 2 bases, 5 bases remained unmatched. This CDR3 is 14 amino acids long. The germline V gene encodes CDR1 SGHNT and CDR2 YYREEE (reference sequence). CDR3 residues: CASSSYRGAYEQYF. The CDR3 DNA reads TGTGCCAGCAGCTCGTACAGGGGAGCCTACGAGCAGTACTTC. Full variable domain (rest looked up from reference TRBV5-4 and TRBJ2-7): ETGVTQSPTHLIKTRGQQVTLRCSSQSGHNTVSWYQQALGQGPQFIFQYYREEENGRGNFPPRFSGLQFPNYSSELNVNALELDDSALYLCASSSYRGAYEQYFGPGTRLTVT.

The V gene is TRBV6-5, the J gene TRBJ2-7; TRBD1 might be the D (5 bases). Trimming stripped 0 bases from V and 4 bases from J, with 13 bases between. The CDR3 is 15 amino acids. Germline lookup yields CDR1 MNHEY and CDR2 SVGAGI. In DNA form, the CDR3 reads TGTGCCAGCAGTTACTCGGCGTCAGGGCCTTACGAGCAGTACTTC. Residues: CASSYSASGPYEQYF.

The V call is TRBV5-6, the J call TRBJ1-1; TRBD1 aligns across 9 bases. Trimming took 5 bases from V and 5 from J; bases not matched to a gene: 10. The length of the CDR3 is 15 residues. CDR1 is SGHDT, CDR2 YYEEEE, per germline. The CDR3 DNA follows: TGTGCCAGCAGACTACAGGGGGCGCTGAGGACTGAAGCTTTCTTT. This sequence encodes CASRLQGALRTEAFF. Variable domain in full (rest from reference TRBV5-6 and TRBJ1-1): DAGVTQSPTHLIKTRGQQVTLRCSPKSGHDTVSWYQQALGQGPQFIFQYYEEEERQRGNFPDRFSGHQFPNYSSELNVNALLLGDSALYLCASRLQGALRTEAFFGQGTRLTVV.

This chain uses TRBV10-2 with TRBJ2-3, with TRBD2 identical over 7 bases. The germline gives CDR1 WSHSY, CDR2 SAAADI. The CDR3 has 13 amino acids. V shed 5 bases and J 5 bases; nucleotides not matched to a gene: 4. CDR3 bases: TGCGCCAGCAGTAGCGGGACGGTAGATACGCAGTATTTT. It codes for CASSSGTVDTQYF.

The CDR3 coding sequence is TGTGCCAGCAGCTTAACCCTGGGAGCAATGAACACTGAAGCTTTCTTT. It yields the protein CASSLTLGAMNTEAFF. The gene calls are TRBV11-2 and TRBJ1-1; D remains ambiguous. V lost 2 bases, J lost 0 bases, and 13 bases lay in between. This CDR3 region has 16 residues. From germline, CDR1 is SGHAT and CDR2 FQNNGV.

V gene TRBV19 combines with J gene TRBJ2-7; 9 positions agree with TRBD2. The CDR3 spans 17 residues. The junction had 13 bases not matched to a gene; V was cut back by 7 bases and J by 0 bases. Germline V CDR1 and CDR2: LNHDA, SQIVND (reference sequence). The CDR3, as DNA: TGTGCCAGTAATAGCGGGAGTGGTTTTTCGGGCTCCTACGAGCAGTACTTC. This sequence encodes CASNSGSGFSGSYEQYF.

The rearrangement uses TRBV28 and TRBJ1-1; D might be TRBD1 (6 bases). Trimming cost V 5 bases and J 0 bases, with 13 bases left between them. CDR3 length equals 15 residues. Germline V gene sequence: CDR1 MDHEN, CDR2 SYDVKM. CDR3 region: CASSQIGQMNTEAFF. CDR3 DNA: TGTGCCAGCAGTCAAATAGGACAGATGAACACTGAAGCTTTCTTT.

CDR3 coding DNA: TGCGCCAGCAGCTCCGGAGCGGGAATGGGCACAGATACGCAGTATTTT. Protein: CASSSGAGMGTDTQYF. The chain employs TRBV5-1 and TRBJ2-3; 7 nucleotides align to TRBD2. V shed 3 bases and J 1 base; nucleotides not matched to a gene: 8. CDR1 and CDR2 (germline): SGHRS, YFSETQ. CDR3 size: 16 residues.

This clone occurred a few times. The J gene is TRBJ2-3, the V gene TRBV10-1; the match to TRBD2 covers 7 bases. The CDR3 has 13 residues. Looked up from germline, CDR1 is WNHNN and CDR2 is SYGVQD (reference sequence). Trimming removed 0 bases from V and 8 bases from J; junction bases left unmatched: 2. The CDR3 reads CASSESGGTTQYF. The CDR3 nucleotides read TGCGCCAGCAGTGAGTCGGGGGGGACTACGCAGTATTTT.

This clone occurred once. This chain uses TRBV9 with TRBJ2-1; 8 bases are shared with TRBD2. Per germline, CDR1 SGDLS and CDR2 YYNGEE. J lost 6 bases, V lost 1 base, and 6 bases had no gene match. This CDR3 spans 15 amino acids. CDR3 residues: CASSVRLAMPNEQFF. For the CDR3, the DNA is TGTGCCAGCAGCGTAAGACTAGCGATGCCCAATGAGCAGTTCTTC.

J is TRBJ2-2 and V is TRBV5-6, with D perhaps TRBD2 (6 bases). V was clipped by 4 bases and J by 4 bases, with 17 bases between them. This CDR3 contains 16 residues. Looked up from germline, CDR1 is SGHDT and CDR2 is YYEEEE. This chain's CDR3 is CASSGFGDSFTGELFF. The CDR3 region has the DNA TGTGCCAGCAGCGGGTTTGGGGACTCGTTCACCGGGGAGCTGTTTTTT.

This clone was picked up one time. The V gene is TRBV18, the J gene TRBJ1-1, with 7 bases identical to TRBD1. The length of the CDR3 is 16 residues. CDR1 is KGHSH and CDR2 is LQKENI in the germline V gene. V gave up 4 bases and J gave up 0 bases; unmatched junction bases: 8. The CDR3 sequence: CASSLIRQGLNTEAFF. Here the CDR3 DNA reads TGTGCCAGCTCACTGATTCGACAGGGCTTGAACACTGAAGCTTTCTTT.

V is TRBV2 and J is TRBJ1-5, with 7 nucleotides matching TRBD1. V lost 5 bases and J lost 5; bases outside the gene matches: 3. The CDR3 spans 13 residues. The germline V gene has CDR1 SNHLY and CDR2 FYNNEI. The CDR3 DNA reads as TGTGCCAGCAGTTGGGACAGAGATCAGCCCCAGCATTTT. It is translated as CASSWDRDQPQHF. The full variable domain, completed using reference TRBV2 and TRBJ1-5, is EPEVTQTPSHQVTQMGQEVILRCVPISNHLYFYWYRQILGQKVEFLVSFYNNEISEKSEIFDDQFSVERPDGSNFTLKIRSTKLEDSAMYFCASSWDRDQPQHFGDGTRLSIL.

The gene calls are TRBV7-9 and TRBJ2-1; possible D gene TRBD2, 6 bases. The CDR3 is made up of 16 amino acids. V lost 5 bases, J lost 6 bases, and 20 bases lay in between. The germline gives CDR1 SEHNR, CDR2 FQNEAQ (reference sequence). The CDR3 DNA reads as TGTGCCAGCAGCAGATCTCCGGGACTCGGGGGCAATGAGCAGTTCTTC. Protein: CASSRSPGLGGNEQFF. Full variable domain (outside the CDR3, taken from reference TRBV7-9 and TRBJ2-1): DTGVSQNPRHKITKRGQNVTFRCDPISEHNRLYWYRQTLGQGPEFLTYFQNEAQLEKSRLLSDRFSAERPKGSFSTLEIQRTEQGDSAMYLCASSRSPGLGGNEQFFGPGTRLTVL.

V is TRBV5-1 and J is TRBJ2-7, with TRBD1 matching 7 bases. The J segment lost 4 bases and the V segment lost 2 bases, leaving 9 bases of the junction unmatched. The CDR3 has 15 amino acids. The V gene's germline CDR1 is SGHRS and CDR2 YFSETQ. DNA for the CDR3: TGCGCCAGCAGCTTAGGGACAGTTCTAGTGTACGAGCAGTACTTC. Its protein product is CASSLGTVLVYEQYF.

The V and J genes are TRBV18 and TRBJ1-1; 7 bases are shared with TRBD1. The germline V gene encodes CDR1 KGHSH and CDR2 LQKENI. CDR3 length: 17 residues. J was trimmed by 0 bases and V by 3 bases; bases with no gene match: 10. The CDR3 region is CASSPPRGYVMNTEAFF. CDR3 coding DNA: TGTGCCAGCTCACCTCCCAGGGGGTATGTCATGAACACTGAAGCTTTCTTT.

The CDR3 coding sequence is TGTGCCAGCAGTCCCCCGCACGGGGATCTAGACGGGGAGCTGTTTTTT. Protein: CASSPPHGDLDGELFF. The chain uses TRBV28 and TRBJ2-2; possibly TRBD2 for D (5 bases). The CDR3 totals 16 residues. The V and J ends lost 5 bases and 7 bases respectively, with 20 bases between them. CDR1 MDHEN and CDR2 SYDVKM come from the germline V gene.